Presented here are 4 T cell receptor beta chains from one specimen sequenced in a study of blood T cell repertoires in COVID-19. Sequencing was performed with immunoSEQ multiplex PCR; in TCRdb, only in-frame clones are kept and a portion is missing. The data show 200,000 or so clones, with 80% seen just once and approximately 7.4% held by the top ten. Sequenced input: PBMCs or T cells enriched from blood (not recorded which). Receptors were obtained from a woman aged 35 to 49 with acute COVID-19.

This clone was observed once. The J gene is TRBJ2-7, the V gene TRBV30; D not certain. The V gene's germline CDR1 is GTSNPN and CDR2 SVGIG (reference sequence). The CDR3 runs 14 residues. The V end was cut by 0 bases, the J end by 0 bases, with 9 bases between. This CDR3 reads CAWSVLTVSYEQYF. The DNA for the CDR3 is TGTGCCTGGAGTGTACTTACAGTCTCCTACGAGCAGTACTTC.

The chain is built from TRBV15 and TRBJ2-2, with TRBD1 as a possible D gene (5 bases). There are 16 residues in the CDR3. Germline values: CDR1 LNHNV, CDR2 YYDKDF (reference sequence). Deletions cut 0 bases from V and 2 bases from J, with 10 bases between. CDR3 DNA sequence: TGTGCCACCAGCAGAGATCTAGGGGCAAACACCGGGGAGCTGTTTTTT. It specifies CATSRDLGANTGELFF.

V gene TRBV28 combines with J gene TRBJ1-2; D possibly corresponds to TRBD1 (6 bases). CDR1 and CDR2 from the germline V gene are MDHEN and SYDVKM. Trimming pared 6 bases from V and 2 bases from J, leaving 19 bases between. CDR3 length: 16 amino acids. This CDR3 reads CASRNSGTLTNYGYTF. DNA of the CDR3: TGTGCCAGCAGAAACTCCGGGACACTTACAAACTATGGCTACACCTTC.

This chain links TRBV2 with TRBJ1-2; tentative D call: TRBD1 (6 bases). This CDR3 spans 13 amino acids. The V gene's germline CDR1 is SNHLY and CDR2 FYNNEI. Trimming left V 6 bases short and J 1 base short, with 9 bases between. This chain's CDR3 is CASRTGFNYGYTF. The DNA for the CDR3 is TGTGCCAGCAGGACAGGATTTAACTATGGCTACACCTTC.